This TCR beta chain was observed in a study of blood T cells in healthy people across ages. Study findings and constraints: Changes in expanded clonotypes were possibly confounded, as the CMV status of donors was unknown. Naive T cell percentage and TCR beta diversity correlated strongly. Older age coincided with a roughly linear decline in TCR beta diversity per million T cells.

This clonotype was counted once. Its antigen is as yet unknown. CDR3 length equals 11 residues. Germline CDR1 reads SNHLY; CDR2 reads FYNNEI. Sample-barcoded 5' priming and a J-beta primer mix drove a second PCR of about 7 to 11 cycles. TCRdb fed the 5' RACE reads into MiXCR, producing one record per CDR3 protein. This sample has roughly 410,000 distinct CDR3 sequences, with about 52% found just once. Peripheral blood, about 9.8 milliliters per donor, was collected. The sequenced sample was blood. This clonotype was sampled from a man aged 60 to 69 in good health. This chain uses TRBV2 with TRBJ2-4; no reliable D call. The DNA matches TRBJ2-7 better at its end, which makes the J call doubtful. Here the CDR3 reads CASSDWYEQYF. In DNA form, the CDR3 reads TGTGCCAGTTCCGACTGGTACGAGCAGTACTTC.